These 15 T cell receptor beta chains were sequenced from one sample in a study of T cells in Graves' hyperthyroidism and ophthalmopathy. RNA transcripts served as the template for amplifying TCR beta CDR3 regions. The primer set for the first-round RT-PCR of the TCR CDR3 was HTBI. MiXCR, run by TCRdb on the multiplex PCR reads, gives a single entry per CDR3 protein. The sample holds over 250,000 distinct CDR3 sequences, about a sixth seen once. The source material was blood. All receptors come from a woman in her sixties with Graves' ophthalmopathy.

The chain combines TRBV7-9 with TRBJ1-4, with TRBD1 matching over 7 bases. Germline lookup yields CDR1 SEHNR and CDR2 FQNEAQ (reference sequence). The V and J ends lost 7 bases and 3 bases, in that order; junction bases with no gene match: 11. This CDR3 has 16 amino acids. The CDR3 DNA reads as TGTGCCAGCACCGGAAACCTAGGGGGCCCTAATGAAAAACTGTTTTTT. This gives the protein CASTGNLGGPNEKLFF.

This clonotype came up a few times. The chain joins TRBV6-1 to TRBJ2-6; no clear D gene. Germline lookup yields CDR1 MNHNS and CDR2 SASEGT. CDR3 length equals 17 residues. With 3 bases removed from V and 0 bases from J, the gap between germline ends came to 12 bases. The CDR3 region has the DNA TGTGCCAGCAGTGAGTTTCAGGATAGCTCTGGGGCCAACGTCCTGACTTTC. Amino acid sequence: CASSEFQDSSGANVLTF.

This clonotype appeared a few times. The V call is TRBV5-5, the J call TRBJ2-1; the match to TRBD2 covers 11 bases. The germline gives CDR1 SGHKS, CDR2 YYEKEE (reference sequence). V trimming: 4 bases; J trimming: 9 bases; junction bases outside the gene matches: 6. CDR3 length equals 14 residues. The DNA for the CDR3 is TGTGCCAGCAGCAGACTAGCGGGGATGCGTGAGCAGTTCTTC. Protein product: CASSRLAGMREQFF.

The chain has TRBV11-2 and TRBJ1-3, with no clear D. This CDR3 is 14 amino acids long. Trimming took 6 bases from V and 0 from J, leaving 9 bases between them. CDR1 SGHAT and CDR2 FQNNGV come from the germline V gene. This CDR3 is CASSPSFSGNTIYF. The CDR3 nucleotides read TGTGCCAGCAGTCCGTCATTCTCTGGAAACACCATATATTTT.

This sequence joins TRBV29-1 and TRBJ1-2; no reliable D call. V was pared by 5 bases and J by 3 bases, with 4 bases between. This CDR3 spans 10 amino acids. Looked up from germline, CDR1 is SQVTM and CDR2 is ANQGSEA. As DNA, the CDR3 is TGCAGCGTTTGGGACTATGGCTACACCTTC. Translating gives CSVWDYGYTF.

The table lists this clonotype with many counts. The V call is TRBV5-1, the J call TRBJ2-7; D not certain. V was pared by 0 bases and J by 1 base, with 8 bases between. CDR3 length equals 14 residues. CDR1 and CDR2 from the germline V gene are SGHRS and YFSETQ. The chain's CDR3 is CASSLDGHSYEQYF. The CDR3 bases are TGCGCCAGCAGCTTGGACGGGCATTCCTACGAGCAGTACTTC.

This clonotype has at least ten counts. The CDR3 here is CASSSLVSGELFF. In DNA form, the CDR3 reads TGTGCCAGCAGCTCGTTAGTCTCCGGGGAGCTGTTTTTT. The rearrangement links TRBV7-9 to TRBJ2-2; D remains unclear. The germline V gene has CDR1 SEHNR and CDR2 FQNEAQ (reference sequence). The CDR3 length is 13 residues. Deletions cut 4 bases from V and 6 bases from J, with 9 bases between.

This clonotype was counted a few times. The J gene is TRBJ1-1, the V gene TRBV5-6, with D hard to call. V lost 0 bases to trimming and J lost 4 bases, with 13 bases between them. Germline assignment: CDR1 SGHDT and CDR2 YYEEEE. There are 15 residues in the CDR3. The CDR3 here is CASSLVSSPGTEAFF. The DNA for the CDR3 is TGTGCCAGCAGCTTGGTTTCGTCCCCCGGCACTGAAGCTTTCTTT. The full variable domain, rest sourced from reference TRBV5-6 and TRBJ1-1, is DAGVTQSPTHLIKTRGQQVTLRCSPKSGHDTVSWYQQALGQGPQFIFQYYEEEERQRGNFPDRFSGHQFPNYSSELNVNALLLGDSALYLCASSLVSSPGTEAFFGQGTRLTVV.

This clonotype appeared many times. The chain carries TRBV7-6 and TRBJ2-5, with a weak D call TRBD2 (5 bases). This CDR3 has 12 amino acids. Trimming cost V 4 bases and J 5 bases, with 8 bases left between them. Germline V CDR1 and CDR2: SGHVS, FNYEAQ. As DNA, the CDR3 is TGTGCCAGCAGCTCGGGAATTGAGACCCAGTACTTC. Translation gives CASSSGIETQYF.

This clonotype appeared many times. The rearrangement uses TRBV20-1 and TRBJ2-2; D ambiguous. The CDR3 extends over 13 amino acids. Germline lookup yields CDR1 DFQATT and CDR2 SNEGSKA (reference sequence). V lost 2 bases to trimming and J lost 6 bases, with 10 bases between them. CDR3 nucleotide sequence: TGCAGTGCTAGACGGCAGTTATCCGGGGAGCTGTTTTTT. This translates into CSARRQLSGELFF.

This clonotype was observed a few times. The chain has TRBV13 and TRBJ1-3, with TRBD1 as a possible D gene (6 bases). Trimming cost V 0 bases and J 5 bases, with 14 bases left between them. The CDR3 is 16 amino acids. Germline values: CDR1 PRHDT, CDR2 FYEKMQ (reference sequence). For the CDR3, the DNA is TGTGCCAGCAGCTTAGGACAGGGCGGTAGGAGAAACACCATATATTTT. Its protein is CASSLGQGGRRNTIYF.

CDR3 sequence (DNA): TGTGCCAGTAGTATTGGCCTCCACTACGAGCAGTACTTC. Translated, it gives CASSIGLHYEQYF. V is TRBV19 and J is TRBJ2-7; no reliable D call. With 3 bases removed from V and 3 bases from J, the gap between germline ends came to 9 bases. The germline CDR1 and CDR2 sequences are LNHDA and SQIVND (reference sequence). This CDR3 region has 13 residues.

Ten or more counts support this clonotype. This chain connects TRBV4-3 to TRBJ2-3; D may be TRBD1 or TRBD2 (6 bases each). Trimming stripped 0 bases from V and 3 bases from J, with 13 bases between. Germline values: CDR1 LGHNA, CDR2 YSLEER. The CDR3 is 16 amino acids. The DNA of the CDR3 is TGCGCCAGCAGCCAAGATTTTCGGGGGCGAACAGATACGCAGTATTTT. Its protein is CASSQDFRGRTDTQYF.

This clonotype was counted many times. V and J are TRBV10-2 and TRBJ2-3; D is possibly TRBD1 (6 bases). Trimming stripped 4 bases from V and 4 bases from J, with 15 bases between. Germline V CDR1 and CDR2: WSHSY, SAAADI. This CDR3 comprises 15 residues. CDR3 sequence reads: CASSAHRDLPDTQYF. In DNA, the CDR3 is TGCGCCAGCAGTGCGCACAGGGATCTACCAGATACGCAGTATTTT.

This chain links TRBV13 with TRBJ2-4, with 7 bases matching TRBD1. After removal of 1 base from V and 3 bases from J, the junction contained 6 bases not matched to a gene. CDR1 is PRHDT, CDR2 FYEKMQ, per germline (reference sequence). This CDR3 comprises 16 residues. The CDR3 region is CASSLVFGDSKNIQYF. The CDR3 nucleotides are TGTGCCAGCAGCTTAGTCTTCGGGGACAGCAAAAACATTCAGTACTTC.